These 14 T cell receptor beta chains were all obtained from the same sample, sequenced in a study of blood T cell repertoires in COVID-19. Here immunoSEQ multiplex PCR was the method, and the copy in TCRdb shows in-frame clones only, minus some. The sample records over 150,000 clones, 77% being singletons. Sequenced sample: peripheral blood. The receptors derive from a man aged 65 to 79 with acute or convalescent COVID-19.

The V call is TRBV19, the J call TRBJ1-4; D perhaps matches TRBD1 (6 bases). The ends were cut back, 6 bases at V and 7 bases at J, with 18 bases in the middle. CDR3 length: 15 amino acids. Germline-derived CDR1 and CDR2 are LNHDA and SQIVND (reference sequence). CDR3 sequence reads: CASRNPGDEGEKLFF. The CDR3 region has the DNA TGTGCCAGTAGGAATCCAGGGGATGAGGGTGAAAAACTGTTTTTT.

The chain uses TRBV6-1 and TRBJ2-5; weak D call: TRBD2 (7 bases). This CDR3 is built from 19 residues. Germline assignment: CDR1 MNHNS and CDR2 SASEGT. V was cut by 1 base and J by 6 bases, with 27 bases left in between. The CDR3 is CASSEEGGGFLRSGQTQYF. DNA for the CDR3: TGTGCCAGCAGTGAAGAGGGCGGGGGCTTTCTCCGGTCCGGACAGACCCAGTACTTC.

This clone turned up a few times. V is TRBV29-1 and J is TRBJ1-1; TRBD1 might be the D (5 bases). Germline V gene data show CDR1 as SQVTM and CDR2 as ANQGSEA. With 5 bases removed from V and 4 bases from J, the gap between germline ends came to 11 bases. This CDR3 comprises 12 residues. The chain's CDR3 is CSVFRVGTEAFF. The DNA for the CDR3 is TGCAGCGTTTTCAGGGTGGGCACTGAAGCTTTCTTT.

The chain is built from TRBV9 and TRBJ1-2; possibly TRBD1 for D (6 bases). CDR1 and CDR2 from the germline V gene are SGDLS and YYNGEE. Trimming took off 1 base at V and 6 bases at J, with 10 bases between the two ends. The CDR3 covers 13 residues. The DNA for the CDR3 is TGTGCCAGCAGCGTACAACAGGGAGATGGCTACACCTTC. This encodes CASSVQQGDGYTF.

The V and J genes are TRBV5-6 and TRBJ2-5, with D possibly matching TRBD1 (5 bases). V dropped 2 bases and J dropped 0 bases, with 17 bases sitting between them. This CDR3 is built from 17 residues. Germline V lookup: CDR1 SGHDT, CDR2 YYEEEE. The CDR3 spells CASSFLTRSGNQETQYF. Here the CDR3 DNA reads TGTGCCAGCAGCTTTCTGACGCGGTCAGGGAACCAAGAGACCCAGTACTTC.

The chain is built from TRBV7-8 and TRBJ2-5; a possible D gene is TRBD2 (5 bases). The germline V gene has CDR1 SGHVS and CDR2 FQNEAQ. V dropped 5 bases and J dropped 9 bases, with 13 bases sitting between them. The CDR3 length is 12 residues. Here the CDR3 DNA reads TGTGCCAGCAGCGGATCTGGGGAGTCCCAGTACTTC. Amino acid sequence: CASSGSGESQYF.

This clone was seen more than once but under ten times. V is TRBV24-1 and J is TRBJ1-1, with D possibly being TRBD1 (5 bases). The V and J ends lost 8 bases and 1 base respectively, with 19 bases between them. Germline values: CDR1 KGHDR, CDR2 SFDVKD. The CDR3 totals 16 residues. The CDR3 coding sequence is TGTGCCACCAACTGGACAAGTCGACGAGGGAACACTGAAGCTTTCTTT. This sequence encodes CATNWTSRRGNTEAFF.

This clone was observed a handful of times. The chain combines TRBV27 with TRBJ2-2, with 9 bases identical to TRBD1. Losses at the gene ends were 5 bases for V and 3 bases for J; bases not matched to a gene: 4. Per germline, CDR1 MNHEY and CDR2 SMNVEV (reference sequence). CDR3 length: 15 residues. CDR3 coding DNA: TGTGCCAGCAGTACGGGACAGGGCTACACCGGGGAGCTGTTTTTT. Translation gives CASSTGQGYTGELFF.

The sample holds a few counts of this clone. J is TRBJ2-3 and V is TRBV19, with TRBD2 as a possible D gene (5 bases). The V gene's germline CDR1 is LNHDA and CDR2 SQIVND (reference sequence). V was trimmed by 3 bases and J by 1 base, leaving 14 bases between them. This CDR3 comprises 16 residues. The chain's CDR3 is CASSIEGVVGTDTQYF. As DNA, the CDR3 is TGTGCCAGTAGTATTGAGGGAGTGGTGGGCACAGATACGCAGTATTTT.

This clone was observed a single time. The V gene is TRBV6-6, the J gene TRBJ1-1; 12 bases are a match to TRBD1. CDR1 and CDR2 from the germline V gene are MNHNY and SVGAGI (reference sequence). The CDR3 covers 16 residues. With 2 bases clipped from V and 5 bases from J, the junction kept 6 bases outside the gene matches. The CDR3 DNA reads TGTGCCAGCAGTTACATCCGGGACAGGGGGCTGACTGAAGCTTTCTTT. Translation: CASSYIRDRGLTEAFF.

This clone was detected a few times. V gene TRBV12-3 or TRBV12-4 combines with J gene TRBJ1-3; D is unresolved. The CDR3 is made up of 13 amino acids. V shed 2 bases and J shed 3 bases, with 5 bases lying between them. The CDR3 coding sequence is TGTGCCAGCAGTTTATCGGGTGGAAACACCATATATTTT. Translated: CASSLSGGNTIYF.

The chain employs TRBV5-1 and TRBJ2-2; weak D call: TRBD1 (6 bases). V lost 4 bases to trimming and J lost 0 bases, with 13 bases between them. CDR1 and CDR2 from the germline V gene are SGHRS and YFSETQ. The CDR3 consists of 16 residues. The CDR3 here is CASSPSGTTNTGELFF. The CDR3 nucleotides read TGCGCCAGCAGCCCGTCCGGGACAACGAACACCGGGGAGCTGTTTTTT.

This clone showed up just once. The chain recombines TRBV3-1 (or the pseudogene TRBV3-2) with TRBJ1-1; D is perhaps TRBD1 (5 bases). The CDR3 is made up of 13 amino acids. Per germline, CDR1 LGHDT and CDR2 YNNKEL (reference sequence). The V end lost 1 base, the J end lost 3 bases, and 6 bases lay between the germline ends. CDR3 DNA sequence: TGTGCCAGCAGCCAAGGGGGGGACACTGAAGCTTTCTTT. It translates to CASSQGGDTEAFF.

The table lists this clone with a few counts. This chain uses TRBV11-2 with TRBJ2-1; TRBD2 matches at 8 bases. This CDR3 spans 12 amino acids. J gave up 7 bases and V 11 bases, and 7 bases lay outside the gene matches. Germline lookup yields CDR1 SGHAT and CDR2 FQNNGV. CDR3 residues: CARGGGKNEQFF. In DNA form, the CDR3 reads TGTGCCCGGGGCGGGGGGAAAAATGAGCAGTTCTTC.